This is a list of T cell receptor beta chains from one sample in a study of beta chain features in type 1 diabetes. Sequencing was performed with immunoSEQ multiplex PCR; in TCRdb, only in-frame clones are kept and a portion is missing. The table records 300,000 to 400,000 clones, 8% to 10% of them present only once. Specimen: central memory CD4+ T cells from blood. The receptors here all came from a man in his thirties or forties with type 1 diabetes. CDR3s include the opening cysteine and the closing phenylalanine or tryptophan. Fields, in order: V gene, clone size, J gene, D gene, CDR3 protein, CDR3 DNA. The D gene is left open where the match is weak. Clone size is given for some rows only: seen once, a few or many times, or a class if the clone is expanded.

TRBV5-1	few	TRBJ1-3	.	CASSLRPDYSGNTIYF	TGCGCCAGCAGCTTGCGCCCAGACTACTCTGGAAACACCATATATTTT
TRBV29-1	few	TRBJ2-1	TRBD2	CSVEFRTSGEQFF	TGCAGCGTTGAATTTCGGACTAGCGGGGAGCAGTTCTTC
TRBV6-5	.	TRBJ1-2	TRBD1	CASSYYTGVGQHGYTF	TGTGCCAGCAGTTACTACACAGGGGTGGGTCAGCATGGCTACACCTTC
TRBV7-2	few	TRBJ2-2	.	CASSLYGIRNTGELFF	TGTGCCAGCAGCTTATACGGGATTAGGAACACCGGGGAGCTGTTTTTT
TRBV28	many	TRBJ2-3	.	CASSFTSFSTDTQYF	TGTGCCAGCAGTTTTACAAGCTTTAGCACAGATACGCAGTATTTT
TRBV5-4	many	TRBJ2-2	.	CASSFGGVIVNTGELFF	TGTGCCAGCAGCTTTGGAGGTGTAATAGTGAACACCGGGGAGCTGTTTTTT
TRBV27	.	TRBJ1-2	.	CASTSAGGSTRWSGYTF	TGTGCCAGCACATCGGCGGGGGGCAGCACGCGTTGGTCTGGCTACACCTTC
TRBV19	few	TRBJ1-4	TRBD1	CASSPWTGTNEKLFF	TGTGCCAGTAGTCCCTGGACAGGGACTAATGAAAAACTGTTTTTT
TRBV18	few	TRBJ2-3	TRBD2	CASSPIAGGPNTDTQYF	TGTGCCAGCTCACCAATAGCGGGAGGGCCCAACACAGATACGCAGTATTTT
TRBV4-3	few	TRBJ2-3	TRBD2	CASSQDSGRIDTQYF	TGCGCCAGCAGCCAAGATAGCGGGAGGATAGATACGCAGTATTTT
TRBV5-1	few	TRBJ2-2	.	CASSLVGGSLPGELFF	TGCGCCAGCAGCTTGGTCGGGGGATCTCTCCCCGGGGAGCTGTTTTTT
TRBV20-1	.	TRBJ1-1	.	CSALGDTEAFF	TGCAGTGCGTTAGGGGACACTGAAGCTTTCTTT
TRBV7-2	few	TRBJ1-2	.	CASSPDSVGGYTF	TGTGCCAGCAGCCCCGACAGTGTAGGTGGCTACACCTTC
TRBV4-3	.	TRBJ1-1	.	CASSSGVTAYNTEAFF	TGCGCCAGCAGCTCAGGAGTTACAGCCTACAACACTGAAGCTTTCTTT
TRBV30	few	TRBJ2-7	TRBD2	CAWSRTSGNYEQYF	TGTGCCTGGAGTCGGACTAGCGGGAACTACGAGCAGTACTTC
TRBV7-9	few	TRBJ2-3	TRBD2	CASSRGTGGTDTQYF	TGTGCCAGCAGCCGGGGGACGGGAGGGACAGATACGCAGTATTTT
TRBV27	few	TRBJ2-5	.	CASSSTAGGAGVSETQYF	TGTGCCAGCAGTTCCACGGCCGGGGGCGCGGGTGTATCGGAGACCCAGTACTTC
TRBV30	few	TRBJ2-7	TRBD1	CACWERRDRTFF	TGTGCCTGTTGGGAACGTAGGGACAGGACTTTCTTC
TRBV29-1	few	TRBJ1-1	.	CSVEDSSERVSEAFF	TGCAGCGTTGAAGATAGTTCGGAAAGGGTCTCTGAAGCTTTCTTT
TRBV5-5	.	TRBJ1-2	.	CASSWSGEPDYGYTF	TGTGCCAGCAGCTGGTCGGGGGAACCGGACTATGGCTACACCTTC
TRBV9	few	TRBJ2-2	TRBD2	CASSVGLAGPRKANTGELFF	TGTGCCAGCAGCGTAGGACTAGCGGGTCCAAGGAAAGCGAACACCGGGGAGCTGTTTTTT
TRBV27	.	TRBJ2-1	TRBD2	CASRAIGAGESDEQFF	TGTGCCAGCAGGGCAATCGGAGCGGGAGAGAGTGATGAGCAGTTCTTC
TRBV5-4	few	TRBJ1-2	.	CASSQEKGIGYGYTF	TGCGCCAGCAGCCAAGAGAAGGGGATCGGGTATGGCTACACCTTC
TRBV30	many	TRBJ2-4	.	CAWKPGGKHIQYF	TGTGCCTGGAAGCCAGGGGGGAAACACATTCAGTACTTC
TRBV7-3	many	TRBJ2-7	TRBD2	CASSPDPSGSSYEQYF	TGTGCCAGCAGCCCAGACCCGAGCGGGAGCTCCTACGAGCAGTACTTC
TRBV11-1	many	TRBJ2-1	.	CASSSRDEQFF	TGTGCCAGCAGCTCCCGAGATGAGCAGTTCTTC
TRBV7-3	few	TRBJ2-2	TRBD1	CASSPQGVGTGELFF	TGTGCCAGCAGCCCCCAGGGGGTAGGCACCGGGGAGCTGTTTTTT
TRBV28	.	TRBJ2-1	TRBD2	CASSLSGTSGSNEQFF	TGTGCCAGCAGTTTATCCGGGACTAGCGGATCCAATGAGCAGTTCTTC
TRBV4-3	.	TRBJ1-2	TRBD1	CASSQGPGQGARGYTF	TGCGCCAGCAGCCAAGGTCCGGGACAGGGGGCGCGAGGCTACACCTTC
TRBV28	few	TRBJ2-7	.	CASSLFRATSEQYF	TGTGCCAGCAGTTTATTCAGGGCGACATCCGAGCAGTACTTC
TRBV5-8	.	TRBJ2-7	TRBD1	CAIFNRSRDRGWNEQYF	TGTGCCATCTTCAACAGGTCCAGGGACAGGGGTTGGAACGAGCAGTACTTC
TRBV4-1	.	TRBJ2-7	TRBD2	CASSRTSGTSGEYEQYF	TGCGCCAGCAGCCGTACTTCCGGGACTAGCGGGGAGTACGAGCAGTACTTC
TRBV7-9	.	TRBJ2-7	TRBD2	CASSLAVETSSYF	TGTGCCAGCAGCTTAGCGGTGGAGACTAGCTCGTACTTC
TRBV10-3	few	TRBJ2-4	TRBD1	CASSYSPGGRNIQYF	TGTGCCAGCAGTTACTCGCCAGGGGGAAGGAACATTCAGTACTTC
TRBV7-9	.	TRBJ2-7	TRBD2	CASSSGTSPNEQYF	TGTGCCAGCAGCTCCGGGACTAGCCCGAACGAGCAGTACTTC
TRBV7-9	few	TRBJ2-7	TRBD1	CASSLPTGTSYEQYF	TGTGCCAGCAGCTTACCGACAGGGACCTCCTACGAGCAGTACTTC
TRBV7-6	.	TRBJ2-1	TRBD2	CASSLASGLAGGGQFF	TGTGCCAGCAGCTTAGCTTCGGGACTAGCGGGAGGAGGGCAGTTCTTC
TRBV6-6	many	TRBJ2-4	TRBD1	CASSRTGDAKNIQYF	TGTGCCAGCAGCCGTACAGGGGACGCCAAAAACATTCAGTACTTC
TRBV6-1	few	TRBJ2-7	TRBD1	CASSLFGTATYEQYF	TGTGCCAGCAGTTTGTTTGGGACAGCTACCTACGAGCAGTACTTC
TRBV28	.	TRBJ2-1	TRBD1	CASTRTGPKQFF	TGTGCCAGCACCAGGACAGGACCCAAGCAGTTCTTC
TRBV28	many	TRBJ2-4	TRBD2	CASTGGSADIQYF	TGTGCCAGCACGGGGGGGTCAGCCGACATTCAGTACTTC
TRBV7-2	few	TRBJ2-4	.	CASSPQSGAKNIQYF	TGTGCCAGCAGCCCACAATCGGGGGCCAAAAACATTCAGTACTTC
TRBV5-1	many	TRBJ2-6	.	CASRADGANVLTF	TGCGCCAGCAGGGCCGACGGGGCCAACGTCCTGACTTTC
TRBV7-6	few	TRBJ2-5	TRBD1	CASSLTLGGARKETQYF	TGTGCCAGCAGCTTAACTCTAGGGGGCGCGAGAAAGGAGACCCAGTACTTC
TRBV2	many	TRBJ2-5	.	CASSEETQYF	TGTGCCAGCAGCGAGGAGACCCAGTACTTC
TRBV4-1	.	TRBJ1-2	.	CASSQELHLGGGYTF	TGCGCCAGCAGCCAAGAGCTCCACCTCGGGGGTGGCTACACCTTC
TRBV27	.	TRBJ2-7	.	CASRDTTYEQYF	TGTGCCAGCAGGGATACGACCTACGAGCAGTACTTC
TRBV28	.	TRBJ1-2	.	CASSLNRAVGGYTF	TGTGCCAGCAGTTTAAATCGGGCCGTCGGAGGCTACACCTTC
TRBV7-2	many	TRBJ2-1	TRBD1	CASSFSGTGIYNEQFF	TGTGCCAGCAGTTTCTCCGGGACAGGGATATACAATGAGCAGTTCTTC
TRBV18	many	TRBJ1-4	.	CASSPAIREKLFF	TGTGCCAGCTCCCCGGCCATTCGTGAAAAACTGTTTTTT
TRBV2	many	TRBJ2-5	.	CASSFSWTQETQYF	TGTGCCAGCAGTTTCAGCTGGACACAAGAGACCCAGTACTTC
TRBV29-1	few	TRBJ2-7	TRBD1	CSVRGQTKSYEQYF	TGCAGCGTTCGGGGACAGACGAAATCCTACGAGCAGTACTTC
TRBV5-4	.	TRBJ2-2	.	CASSLLLQGGELFF	TGTGCCAGCAGCTTACTTCTTCAGGGCGGGGAGCTGTTTTTT
TRBV7-2	.	TRBJ2-7	TRBD2	CASSQERIAGDEQYF	TGCGCCAGCAGCCAAGAAAGGATAGCGGGAGACGAGCAGTACTTC
TRBV10-2	few	TRBJ2-5	TRBD1	CASIRRDRGQETQYF	TGCGCCAGCATCCGTCGGGACAGGGGGCAGGAGACCCAGTACTTC
TRBV7-8	few	TRBJ2-3	TRBD2	CASSTGLAGVDTQYF	TGTGCCAGCAGCACCGGACTAGCGGGAGTAGATACGCAGTATTTT